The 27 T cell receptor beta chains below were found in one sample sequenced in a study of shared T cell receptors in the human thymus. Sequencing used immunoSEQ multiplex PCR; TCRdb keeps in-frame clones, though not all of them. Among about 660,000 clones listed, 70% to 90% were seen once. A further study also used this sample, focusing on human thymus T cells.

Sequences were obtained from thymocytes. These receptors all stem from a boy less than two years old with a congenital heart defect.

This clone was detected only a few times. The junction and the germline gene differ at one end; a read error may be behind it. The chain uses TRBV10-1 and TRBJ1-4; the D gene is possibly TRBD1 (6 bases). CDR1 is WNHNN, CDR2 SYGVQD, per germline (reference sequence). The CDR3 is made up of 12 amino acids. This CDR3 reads CASRGAGDFCSF. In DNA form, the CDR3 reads TGCGCCAGCAGGGGGGCAGGCGATTTTTGTAGTTTT.

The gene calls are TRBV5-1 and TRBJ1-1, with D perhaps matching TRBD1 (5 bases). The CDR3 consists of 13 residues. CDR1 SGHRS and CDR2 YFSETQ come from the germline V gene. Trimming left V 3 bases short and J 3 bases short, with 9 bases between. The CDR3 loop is CASSSGGDTEAFF. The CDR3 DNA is TGCGCCAGCAGCTCGGGGGGTGACACTGAAGCTTTCTTT.

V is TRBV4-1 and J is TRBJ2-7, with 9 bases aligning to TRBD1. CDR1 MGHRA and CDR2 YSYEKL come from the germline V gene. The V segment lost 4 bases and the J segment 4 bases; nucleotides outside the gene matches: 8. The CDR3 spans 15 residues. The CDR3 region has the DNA TGCGCCAGCAGCCCCCGGACAGGGGAAGAGTACGAGCAGTACTTC. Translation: CASSPRTGEEYEQYF.

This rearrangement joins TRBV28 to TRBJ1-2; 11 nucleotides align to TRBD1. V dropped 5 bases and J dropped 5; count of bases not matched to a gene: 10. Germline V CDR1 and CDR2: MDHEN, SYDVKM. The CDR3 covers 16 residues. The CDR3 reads CASSGGQGARGYGYTF. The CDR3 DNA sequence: TGTGCCAGCAGTGGTGGACAGGGGGCGCGGGGTTATGGCTACACCTTC.

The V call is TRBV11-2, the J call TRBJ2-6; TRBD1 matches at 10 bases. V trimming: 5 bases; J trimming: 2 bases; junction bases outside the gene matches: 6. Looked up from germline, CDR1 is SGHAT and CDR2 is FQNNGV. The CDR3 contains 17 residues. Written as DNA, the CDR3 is TGTGCCAGCAGCCCGACGACAGGGGGCCCTGGGGCCAACGTCCTGACTTTC. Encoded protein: CASSPTTGGPGANVLTF.

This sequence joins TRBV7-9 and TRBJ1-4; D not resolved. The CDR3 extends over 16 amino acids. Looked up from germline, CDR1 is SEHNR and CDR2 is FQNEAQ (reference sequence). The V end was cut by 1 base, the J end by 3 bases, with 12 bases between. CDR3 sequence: CASSLETPAANEKLFF. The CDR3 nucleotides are TGTGCCAGCAGCTTAGAGACACCGGCCGCTAATGAAAAACTGTTTTTT.

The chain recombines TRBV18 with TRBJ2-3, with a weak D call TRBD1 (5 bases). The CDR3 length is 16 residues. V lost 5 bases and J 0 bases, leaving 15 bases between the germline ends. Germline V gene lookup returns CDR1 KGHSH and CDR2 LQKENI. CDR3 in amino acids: CASSSGIGASTDTQYF. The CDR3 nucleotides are TGTGCCAGCTCATCCGGTATAGGGGCTAGCACAGATACGCAGTATTTT.

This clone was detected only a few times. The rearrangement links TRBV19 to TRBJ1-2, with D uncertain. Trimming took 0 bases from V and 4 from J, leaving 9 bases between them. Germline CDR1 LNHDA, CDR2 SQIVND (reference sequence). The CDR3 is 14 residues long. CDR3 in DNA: TGTGCCAGTAGTATAGAGGTGGCGGGCTATGGCTACACCTTC. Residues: CASSIEVAGYGYTF.

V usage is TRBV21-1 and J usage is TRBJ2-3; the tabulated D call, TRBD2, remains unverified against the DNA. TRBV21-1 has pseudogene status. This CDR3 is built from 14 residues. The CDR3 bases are TGTGCCAGCAGCAAGGGTCAAGGCGGCGATACGCAGTATTTT. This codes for CASSKGQGGDTQYF.

The CDR3 region has the DNA TGTGCCTGGAGCGGACAGGGTAGGACCGGGGAGCTGTTTTTT. Encoded protein: CAWSGQGRTGELFF. The rearrangement uses TRBV30 and TRBJ2-2; 8 bases line up with TRBD1. Germline CDR1 reads GTSNPN; CDR2 reads SVGIG (reference sequence). This CDR3 is built from 14 residues. Germline trimming cut 3 bases from V and 5 bases from J; bases unmatched to any gene: 5. The full variable domain, in which reference TRBV30 and TRBJ2-2 provide the parts outside the CDR3, is SQTIHQWPATLVQPVGSPLSLECTVEGTSNPNLYWYRQAAGRGLQLLFYSVGIGQISSEVPQNLSASRPQDRQFILSSKKLLLSDSGFYLCAWSGQGRTGELFFGEGSRLTVL.

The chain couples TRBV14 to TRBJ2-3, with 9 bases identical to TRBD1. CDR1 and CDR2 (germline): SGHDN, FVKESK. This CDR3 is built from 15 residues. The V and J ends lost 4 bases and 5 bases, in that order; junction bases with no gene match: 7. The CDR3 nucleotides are TGTGCCAGCAGCCCGAGGGACAGGGTGAAAGATACGCAGTATTTT. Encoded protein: CASSPRDRVKDTQYF. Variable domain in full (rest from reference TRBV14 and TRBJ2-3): EAGVTQFPSHSVIEKGQTVTLRCDPISGHDNLYWYRRVMGKEIKFLLHFVKESKQDESGMPNNRFLAERTGGTYSTLKVQPAELEDSGVYFCASSPRDRVKDTQYFGPGTRLTVL.

DNA of the CDR3: TGTGCCAGCGGGGGCACTGAACGAAACACCGGGGAGCTGTTTTTT. Amino acids: CASGGTERNTGELFF. This chain connects TRBV6-4 to TRBJ2-2; D perhaps matches TRBD1 (6 bases). Germline lookup yields CDR1 MRHNA and CDR2 SNTAGT. Trimming shortened V by 8 bases and J by 2 bases, and 15 bases separated the two germline ends. This CDR3 comprises 15 residues.

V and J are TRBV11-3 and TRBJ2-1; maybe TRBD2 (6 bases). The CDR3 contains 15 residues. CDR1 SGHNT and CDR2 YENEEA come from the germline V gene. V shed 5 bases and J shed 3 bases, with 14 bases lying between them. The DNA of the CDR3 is TGTGCCAGCAGCCGAACTAGCCACCACTACAATGAGCAGTTCTTC. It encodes CASSRTSHHYNEQFF.

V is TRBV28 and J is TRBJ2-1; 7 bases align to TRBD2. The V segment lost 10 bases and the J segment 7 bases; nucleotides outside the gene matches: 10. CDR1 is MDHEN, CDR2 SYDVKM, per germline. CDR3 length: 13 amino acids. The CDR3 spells CATGVREPNEQFF. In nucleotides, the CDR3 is TGTGCCACCGGGGTGCGGGAGCCTAATGAGCAGTTCTTC.

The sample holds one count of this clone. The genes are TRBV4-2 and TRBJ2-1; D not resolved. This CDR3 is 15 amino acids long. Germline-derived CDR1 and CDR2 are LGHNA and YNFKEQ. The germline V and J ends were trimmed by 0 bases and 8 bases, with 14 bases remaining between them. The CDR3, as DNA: TGTGCCAGCAGCCAAGATGCGGCGAGCTGGGATGAGCAGTTCTTC. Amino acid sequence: CASSQDAASWDEQFF.

For the CDR3, the DNA is TGTGCCAGCAGTGAAAATAAAAGGGACAGGGGGTACGAGCAGTACTTC. Translating it yields CASSENKRDRGYEQYF. The chain combines TRBV2 with TRBJ2-7; 11 positions agree with TRBD1. The CDR3 runs to 16 residues. Trimming removed 2 bases from V and 4 bases from J; junction bases left unmatched: 7. Germline V CDR1 and CDR2: SNHLY, FYNNEI. The full variable domain, its missing parts supplied by reference TRBV2 and TRBJ2-7, is EPEVTQTPSHQVTQMGQEVILRCVPISNHLYFYWYRQILGQKVEFLVSFYNNEISEKSEIFDDQFSVERPDGSNFTLKIRSTKLEDSAMYFCASSENKRDRGYEQYFGPGTRLTVT.

The CDR3 spells CASSQETSGIETQYF. The CDR3 DNA follows: TGTGCCAGCAGCCAGGAGACTAGCGGGATCGAGACCCAGTACTTC. This chain connects TRBV14 to TRBJ2-5, with 11 positions matching TRBD2. With 3 bases clipped from V and 5 bases from J, the junction kept 5 bases outside the gene matches. From germline, CDR1 is SGHDN and CDR2 FVKESK. This CDR3 region has 15 residues.

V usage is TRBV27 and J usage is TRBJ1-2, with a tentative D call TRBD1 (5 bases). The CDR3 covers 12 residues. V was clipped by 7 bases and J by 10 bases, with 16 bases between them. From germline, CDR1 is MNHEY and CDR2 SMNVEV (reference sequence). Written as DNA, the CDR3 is TGTGCCAGCACCACTATGGGGCGGACCTACACCTTC. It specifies CASTTMGRTYTF.

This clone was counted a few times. The DNA of the CDR3 is TGTGCCAGCAGTCCGGGACAGGGGGGAAAACTGTTTTTT. Protein sequence: CASSPGQGGKLFF. The chain joins TRBV6-5 to TRBJ1-4; 11 nucleotides agree with TRBD1. The length of the CDR3 is 13 residues. V was pared by 5 bases and J by 10 bases, with 3 bases of the junction left unmatched. Looked up from germline, CDR1 is MNHEY and CDR2 is SVGAGI.

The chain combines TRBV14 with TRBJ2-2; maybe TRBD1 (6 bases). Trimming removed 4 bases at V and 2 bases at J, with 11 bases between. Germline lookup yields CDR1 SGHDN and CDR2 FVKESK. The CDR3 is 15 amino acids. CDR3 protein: CASSPRTVNTGELFF. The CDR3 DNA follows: TGTGCCAGCAGCCCCCGGACAGTAAACACCGGGGAGCTGTTTTTT.

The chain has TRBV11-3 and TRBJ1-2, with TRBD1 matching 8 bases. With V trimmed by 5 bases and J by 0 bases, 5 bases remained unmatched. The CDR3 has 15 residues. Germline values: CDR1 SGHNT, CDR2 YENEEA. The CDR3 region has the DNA TGTGCCAGCAGCCCCAAGGACAGGGCTAACTATGGCTACACCTTC. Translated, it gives CASSPKDRANYGYTF.

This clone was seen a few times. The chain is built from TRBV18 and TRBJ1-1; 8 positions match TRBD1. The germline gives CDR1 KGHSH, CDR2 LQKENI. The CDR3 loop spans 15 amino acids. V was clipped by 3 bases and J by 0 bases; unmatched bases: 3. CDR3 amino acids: CASSPRTGMNTEAFF. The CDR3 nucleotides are TGTGCCAGCTCACCCCGGACAGGGATGAACACTGAAGCTTTCTTT.

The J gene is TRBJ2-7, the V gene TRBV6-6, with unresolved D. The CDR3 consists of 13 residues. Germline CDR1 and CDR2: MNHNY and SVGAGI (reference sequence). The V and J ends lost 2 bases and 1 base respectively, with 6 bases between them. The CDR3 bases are TGTGCCAGCAGTTACGGGCAGTCCTACGAGCAGTACTTC. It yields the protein CASSYGQSYEQYF.

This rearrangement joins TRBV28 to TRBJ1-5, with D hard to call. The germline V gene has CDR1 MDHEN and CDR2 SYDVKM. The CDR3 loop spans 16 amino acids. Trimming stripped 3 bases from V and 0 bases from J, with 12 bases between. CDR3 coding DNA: TGTGCCAGCAGTTTTGGCGACATGGATAGCAATCAGCCCCAGCATTTT. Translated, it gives CASSFGDMDSNQPQHF.

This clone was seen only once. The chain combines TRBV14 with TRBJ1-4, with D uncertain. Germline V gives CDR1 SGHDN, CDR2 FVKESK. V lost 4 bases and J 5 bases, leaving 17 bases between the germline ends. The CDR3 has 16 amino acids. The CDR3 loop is CASSRKYKEGNEKLFF. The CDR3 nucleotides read TGTGCCAGCAGCCGCAAGTACAAAGAGGGAAATGAAAAACTGTTTTTT.

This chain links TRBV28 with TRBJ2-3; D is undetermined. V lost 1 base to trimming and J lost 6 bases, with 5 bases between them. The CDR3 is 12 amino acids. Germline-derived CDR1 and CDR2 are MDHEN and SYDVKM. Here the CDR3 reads CASSLSGDTQYF. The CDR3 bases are TGTGCCAGCAGTTTATCCGGGGATACGCAGTATTTT. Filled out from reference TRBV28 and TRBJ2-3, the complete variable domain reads DVKVTQSSRYLVKRTGEKVFLECVQDMDHENMFWYRQDPGLGLRLIYFSYDVKMKEKGDIPEGYSVSREKKERFSLILESASTNQTSMYLCASSLSGDTQYFGPGTRLTVL.

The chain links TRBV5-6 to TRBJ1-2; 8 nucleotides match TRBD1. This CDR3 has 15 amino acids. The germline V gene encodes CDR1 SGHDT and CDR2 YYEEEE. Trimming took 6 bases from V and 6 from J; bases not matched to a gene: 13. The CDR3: CASTVGGSGGDGYTF. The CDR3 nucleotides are TGTGCCAGCACCGTCGGAGGTTCAGGGGGCGATGGCTACACCTTC.